This TCR beta chain is from a study of T cells after yellow fever vaccination (dated by TCRdb to the late 2010s). For the wider study: Libraries from fractions with low cell numbers were prepared with the SMART-Seq v4 Ultra Low Input RNA kit. Bulk TCR alpha and beta repertoires were sequenced longitudinally to track T-cell clones before and after primary and booster YFV17D yellow fever vaccination. Two healthy male donors, one aged 18 to 30 and one aged 30 to 40 years, were included in the cohort. Blood samples were taken at several timepoints before and after primary and secondary immunization, and bulk PBMC replicates and cell subsets were isolated.

The intended sense of this specimen's treatment or condition label: live attenuated yellow fever vaccine strain. At each blood-draw timepoint, two biological replicates of bulk PBMCs were collected. PBMCs were isolated from peripheral blood using a standard Ficoll-Paque protocol. TriZol was used to extract RNA from bulk PBMCs, from CD4 and CD8 fractions, and from dextramer-positive and dextramer-negative fractions. The investigation overall reported the following: Because only a couple of donors were included in the study, the extent to which the findings can be generalized is limited. Most clones expanded after primary vaccination were re-detected after the booster (almost 97% of CD4 and around nine tenths of CD8), suggesting broad memory maintenance. A small share of clonotypes was detected in both CD4 and CD8 compartments, with the overlap likely arising from convergent recombination. Because abundant contaminating clonotypes from the bulk population could be contained in FACS-sorted repertoires, computational filtering was required. The secondary T-cell response was found to be weaker but faster than the primary response, with a peak reached on day 5 rather than on day 15.

TCR cDNA was made using 5'RACE template switching, a step that added a universal primer site and unique molecular identifiers. Priming of cDNA synthesis was performed from both the TCR alpha and TCR beta constant segments. Library amplification involved two PCR steps, and the second step added sample barcodes and sequencing adapters. Libraries were sequenced on Illumina HiSeq 2500 (2x100 bp) or NovaSeq (2x150 bp). As for the original processing: MIGEC was used to demultiplex reads and collapse the reads into UMI consensus sequences, and MiXCR was used for V(D)J alignment. Using edgeR on replicate PBMC samples, clonotypes were called vaccine-responding if FDR was below 0.01 and the log2 fold change was above 5 up to day 15. Each bulk clonotype was labeled CD4 or CD8 based on which sequenced repertoire, CD4 or CD8, contained the clonotype at higher abundance. TCRdb redid the processing of the public reads, applying fastp at Q25 and MiXCR, and retained in-frame beta chains. Rows with a matching CDR3 protein are joined into one entry that keeps the most common DNA and genes. TCRdb's processing, not the authors', yielded these V and J calls. The sample yields hundreds of thousands of distinct CDR3 sequences; approximately 12% were counted once. In total, the top ten clones hold more than 13% of the sample.

Via the germline V gene (reference sequence), CDR1 is LNHDA and CDR2 SQIVND. V drops 7 bases and J drops 5 bases, leaving 15 bases in between. The CDR3 measures 14 amino acids from cysteine to phenylalanine. CDR3 DNA is the only sequence kept; it has 42 bases, read in frame from the first base. This clonotype appeared a few times. This clone's antigen is unknown. Qualities for individual bases were not recorded, and no much larger clone is one base off. Recombination linked TRBV19 to TRBJ2-1; the best D guess is TRBD2, with 6 bases matching. The material was PBMCs, obtained on the day of the yellow fever booster vaccination. The receptor was isolated from a man aged 30 to 39 who received the YFV17D yellow fever vaccine. The bases are TGTGCCAGTACGGACCCGGGACTCCACAATGAGCAGTTCTTC. The resulting protein is CASTDPGLHNEQFF.